This passage covers 25 T cell receptor beta chains from one sample sequenced in a study of long-term antiretroviral therapy in people with HIV. With survey level as its setting, the immunoSEQ assay was v3.0. The table came from immunoSEQ multiplex PCR; TCRdb's copy has only in-frame clones and leaves some out. In the table there are roughly 27,000 clones, less than 85% of which are singletons. Sample: unsorted PBMCs, taken 2.3 years after starting antiretroviral therapy. These receptors came from a man aged 40-55 years with HIV.

V is TRBV30 and J is TRBJ1-1, with D unclear. V lost 3 bases and J 1 base, leaving 6 bases between the germline ends. The germline V gene has CDR1 GTSNPN and CDR2 SVGIG (reference sequence). This CDR3 comprises 12 residues. In nucleotides, the CDR3 is TGTGCCTGGAGGGGTGGGAACACTGAAGCTTTCTTT. Residues: CAWRGGNTEAFF.

The chain carries TRBV7-8 and TRBJ2-1; TRBD2 matches at 9 bases. The CDR3 extends over 14 amino acids. V gave up 8 bases and J gave up 8 bases; unmatched junction bases: 10. Germline CDR1 is SGHVS and CDR2 is FQNEAQ. The CDR3 is CASVVSGSRDEQFF. The CDR3 region has the DNA TGTGCCAGCGTCGTTAGCGGGAGTCGCGATGAGCAGTTCTTC.

J is TRBJ1-5 and V is TRBV7-7; D gene uncertain. This CDR3 region has 13 residues. Germline assignment: CDR1 SSHAT and CDR2 FNYEAQ (reference sequence). V lost 0 bases, J lost 7 bases, and 7 bases lay in between. Here the CDR3 reads CASSLAPGQPQHF. The DNA for the CDR3 is TGTGCCAGCAGCTTAGCCCCGGGCCAGCCCCAGCATTTT.

This chain joins TRBV5-1 and TRBJ2-3; tentatively, D is TRBD1 (6 bases). From germline, CDR1 is SGHRS and CDR2 YFSETQ. The CDR3 has 15 amino acids. Trimming removed 2 bases at V and 1 base at J, with 11 bases between. The chain's CDR3 is CASSFGQGRTDTQYF. For the CDR3, the DNA is TGCGCCAGCAGCTTCGGCCAGGGGCGCACAGATACGCAGTATTTT.

V gene TRBV7-9 combines with J gene TRBJ2-7; the match to TRBD1 covers 9 bases. Germline V CDR1 and CDR2: SEHNR, FQNEAQ (reference sequence). The CDR3 runs 15 residues. Trimming cost V 4 bases and J 5 bases; bases outside gene matches: 9. CDR3 nucleotide sequence: TGTGCCAGCAGCTATACCGGGACAGGGCGAGACGAGCAGTACTTC. Amino acids: CASSYTGTGRDEQYF.

The chain combines TRBV6-6 with TRBJ1-5; 10 nucleotides match TRBD1. Trimming cost V 2 bases and J 5 bases; bases outside gene matches: 6. The CDR3 consists of 16 residues. Germline V CDR1 and CDR2: MNHNY, SVGAGI (reference sequence). DNA of the CDR3: TGTGCCAGCAGTTACAGACAGGGGGCTCGGGATCAGCCCCAGCATTTT. It encodes CASSYRQGARDQPQHF.

This chain links TRBV29-1 with TRBJ2-7, with D possibly being TRBD1 (5 bases). The length of the CDR3 is 14 residues. Germline loops: CDR1 SQVTM, CDR2 ANQGSEA. Trimming shortened V by 0 bases and J by 4 bases, and 13 bases separated the two germline ends. The CDR3 sequence: CSVEDGADSYEQYF. The CDR3 DNA is TGCAGCGTTGAAGATGGGGCCGACAGTTACGAGCAGTACTTC.

J is TRBJ1-2 and V is TRBV27, with D possibly being TRBD1 (5 bases). The CDR3 extends over 15 amino acids. Trimming took 3 bases from V and 4 from J, leaving 15 bases between them. The germline V gene has CDR1 MNHEY and CDR2 SMNVEV (reference sequence). The CDR3 nucleotides read TGTGCCAGCAGTTTGGGGAAGGGACCTTTCTATGGCTACACCTTC. This sequence encodes CASSLGKGPFYGYTF.

This sequence joins TRBV29-1 and TRBJ2-2; D may correspond to TRBD1 or TRBD2 (5 bases each). V dropped 6 bases and J dropped 3 bases, with 5 bases sitting between them. The CDR3 loop spans 11 amino acids. CDR1 is SQVTM and CDR2 is ANQGSEA in the germline V gene. CDR3 DNA: TGCAGCGTGGGGGACACCGGGGAGCTGTTTTTT. Translated, it gives CSVGDTGELFF.

The chain combines TRBV10-2 with TRBJ2-2, with D tentatively TRBD2 (5 bases). CDR1 WSHSY and CDR2 SAAADI come from the germline V gene. This CDR3 is 15 amino acids long. Trimming left V 8 bases short and J 0 bases short, with 13 bases between. As DNA, the CDR3 is TGCGCCAGCCGTCCTGGGAGTACGAACACCGGGGAGCTGTTTTTT. Translating gives CASRPGSTNTGELFF.

The J gene is TRBJ1-2, the V gene TRBV27; the D is unclear. Germline-derived CDR1 and CDR2 are MNHEY and SMNVEV (reference sequence). This CDR3 is built from 15 residues. Trimming shortened V by 5 bases and J by 2 bases, and 15 bases separated the two germline ends. For the CDR3, the DNA is TGTGCCAGCAGTATACACGACGGAACCAACTATGGCTACACCTTC. Translating it yields CASSIHDGTNYGYTF.

This chain connects TRBV5-4 to TRBJ1-6; D ambiguous. The ends were cut back, 0 bases at V and 6 bases at J, with 4 bases in the middle. Germline V gives CDR1 SGHNT, CDR2 YYREEE (reference sequence). The CDR3 runs 13 residues. CDR3 coding DNA: TGTGCCAGCAGCTTGGGTAGTAATTCACCCCTCCACTTT. Translating gives CASSLGSNSPLHF. Full variable domain (outside the CDR3, taken from reference TRBV5-4 and TRBJ1-6): ETGVTQSPTHLIKTRGQQVTLRCSSQSGHNTVSWYQQALGQGPQFIFQYYREEENGRGNFPPRFSGLQFPNYSSELNVNALELDDSALYLCASSLGSNSPLHFGNGTRLTVT.

This rearrangement joins TRBV4-1 to TRBJ2-3; the D gene is possibly TRBD1 (6 bases). Germline-derived CDR1 and CDR2 are MGHRA and YSYEKL. The CDR3 extends over 15 amino acids. V lost 0 bases and J lost 1, with 8 bases in between. CDR3 nucleotides: TGCGCCAGCAGCCAAGATGACAGGCGCACAGATACGCAGTATTTT. Translation: CASSQDDRRTDTQYF.

The rearrangement joins TRBV5-6 to TRBJ1-3; tentatively, D is TRBD1 (5 bases). The CDR3 sequence is 14 residues long. Germline lookup yields CDR1 SGHDT and CDR2 YYEEEE. Trimming shortened V by 0 bases and J by 7 bases, and 11 bases separated the two germline ends. The CDR3 region has the DNA TGTGCCAGCAGCTTGGAAGGCAGGGCCAACACCATATATTTT. Its translation is CASSLEGRANTIYF. Using reference TRBV5-6 and TRBJ1-3 for the parts outside the CDR3, the full variable domain is DAGVTQSPTHLIKTRGQQVTLRCSPKSGHDTVSWYQQALGQGPQFIFQYYEEEERQRGNFPDRFSGHQFPNYSSELNVNALLLGDSALYLCASSLEGRANTIYFGEGSWLTVV.

The chain is built from TRBV10-1 and TRBJ2-7; D is perhaps TRBD1 (6 bases). Per the germline V gene, CDR1 is WNHNN and CDR2 is SYGVQD (reference sequence). The CDR3 extends over 13 amino acids. V dropped 3 bases and J dropped 1 base, with 7 bases sitting between them. CDR3: CASSDTGSYEQYF. DNA for the CDR3: TGCGCCAGCAGTGACACAGGGTCCTACGAGCAGTACTTC.

There are a few counts of this clone. The J gene is TRBJ1-6, the V gene TRBV7-9, with 8 nucleotides matching TRBD1. The germline V gene has CDR1 SEHNR and CDR2 FQNEAQ (reference sequence). Trimming removed 1 base from V and 9 bases from J; junction bases left unmatched: 5. The CDR3 contains 15 residues. CDR3 nucleotide sequence: TGTGCCAGCAGCTTAGAAGACAGGGGTGGTTCACCCCTCCACTTT. Encoded protein: CASSLEDRGGSPLHF.

This chain connects TRBV5-1 to TRBJ1-1, with D perhaps TRBD1 (5 bases). The CDR3 contains 17 residues. Germline V lookup: CDR1 SGHRS, CDR2 YFSETQ. V dropped 4 bases and J dropped 1 base, with 20 bases sitting between them. The CDR3 region has the DNA TGCGCCAGCAGCCCGCGGGGGGGGGACGCTACGAACACTGAAGCTTTCTTT. This translates into CASSPRGGDATNTEAFF.

This chain joins TRBV9 and TRBJ1-2, with TRBD1 matching 7 bases. V was clipped by 4 bases and J by 8 bases; unmatched bases: 11. Germline CDR1 and CDR2: SGDLS and YYNGEE. The CDR3 is 14 residues long. DNA for the CDR3: TGTGCCAGCAGCCCGCGACAGGGCCCCTTGGGCTACACCTTC. Amino acids: CASSPRQGPLGYTF.

The chain is built from TRBV30 and TRBJ2-3, with TRBD2 matching 9 bases. CDR3 length: 15 amino acids. Germline values: CDR1 GTSNPN, CDR2 SVGIG (reference sequence). V gave up 2 bases and J gave up 4 bases; unmatched junction bases: 7. The CDR3 DNA reads as TGTGCCTGGAGTCGAGCGGGGGGATATGCAGATACGCAGTATTTT. It translates to CAWSRAGGYADTQYF.

V gene TRBV27 combines with J gene TRBJ1-1; no clear D. This CDR3 has 13 residues. With 5 bases removed from V and 5 bases from J, the gap between germline ends came to 12 bases. CDR1 is MNHEY, CDR2 SMNVEV, per germline (reference sequence). The CDR3 region has the DNA TGTGCCAGCAGTAGTTACGGGTTAACTGAAGCTTTCTTT. Translated, it gives CASSSYGLTEAFF.

The J gene is TRBJ2-5, the V gene TRBV10-2, with D perhaps matching TRBD1 or TRBD2 (6 bases each). Germline V gene lookup returns CDR1 WSHSY and CDR2 SAAADI. The CDR3 loop spans 14 amino acids. Trimming pared 4 bases from V and 2 bases from J, leaving 11 bases between. The chain's CDR3 is CASSARGTQETQYF. CDR3 DNA: TGCGCCAGCAGTGCCCGGGGGACACAAGAGACCCAGTACTTC.

The chain combines TRBV20-1 with TRBJ1-2; D gene unclear. The germline V gene has CDR1 DFQATT and CDR2 SNEGSKA (reference sequence). Trimming shortened V by 3 bases and J by 13 bases, and 12 bases separated the two germline ends. The CDR3 consists of 10 residues. The CDR3 DNA sequence: TGCAGTGCTAGTCAGGCGGCCCCCACCTTC. As protein: CSASQAAPTF.

The chain links TRBV4-1 to TRBJ1-2, with D maybe TRBD1 (5 bases). Germline V CDR1 and CDR2: MGHRA, YSYEKL. The V and J ends lost 0 bases and 4 bases respectively, with 9 bases between them. The CDR3 is 14 residues long. This CDR3 is CASSQEMGVYGYTF. CDR3 bases: TGCGCCAGCAGCCAAGAGATGGGGGTCTATGGCTACACCTTC.

This clone was observed a single time. The CDR3 is CASSYSSEGIGEKLFF. CDR3 nucleotides: TGTGCCAGCAGTTACTCGAGTGAAGGGATCGGTGAAAAACTGTTTTTT. This chain joins TRBV6-5 and TRBJ1-4; no clear D. Germline CDR1 is MNHEY and CDR2 is SVGAGI. Trimming left V 0 bases short and J 7 bases short, with 15 bases between. The CDR3 contains 16 residues.

The gene calls are TRBV27 and TRBJ1-5, with D unresolved. Trimming took 3 bases from V and 3 from J, leaving 12 bases between them. The germline V gene has CDR1 MNHEY and CDR2 SMNVEV (reference sequence). There are 15 residues in the CDR3. CDR3 sequence (DNA): TGTGCCAGCAGTTTCCACATGGAAACCAATCAGCCCCAGCATTTT. Translating it yields CASSFHMETNQPQHF.